The following is a TCR beta chain sequence with its context. From germline, CDR1 is DFQATT and CDR2 SNEGSKA (reference sequence). J gave up 6 bases and V 3 bases, and 7 bases lay outside the gene matches. This CDR3 is built from 13 residues. A J-beta primer mix and a sample-barcoded 5' primer were used in a second PCR of roughly 7 to 12 cycles. Individual samples furnished no less than 3 million CDR3-containing paired-end reads apiece. TCRdb analysed the 5' RACE reads with MiXCR anew, one entry per CDR3 protein. The sample consists of over 1,300,000 distinct CDR3 sequences, roughly 60% of them appearing once. The sample originates from a study of blood T cells in healthy people across ages.

J is TRBJ2-5 and V is TRBV20-1, with 7 bases aligning to TRBD2. The TCR originated in a man aged 18 to 30 in good health. Source material: blood. The CDR3 here is CSARDRGGKTQYF. CDR3 DNA sequence: TGCAGTGCTAGGGATAGGGGAGGGAAGACCCAGTACTTC.